This T cell receptor beta chain came from a study of vaccination effects on CD4 cells after COVID-19. Overall study findings and caveats: In vaccinees who were healthy, merely 1 out of 255 vaccine-induced clones cross-reacted with common cold coronaviruses. Late post-vaccination samples showed marked contraction of infection- and vaccine-induced clones.

Trimming pared 1 base from V and 4 bases from J, leaving 13 bases between. This CDR3 is built from 15 residues. Germline CDR1 and CDR2: SEHNR and FQNEAQ (reference sequence). Before any sequencing was done, the ViraFEST assay used viral peptide pools to expand antigen-specific CD4+ T cells. The culture ran for roughly ten days before CD4+ T cells were isolated. In the vaccine recipients, nucleocapsid antibodies were negative and there was no prior SARS-CoV-2 infection. Days 3 and 7 were when half the medium was replaced with IL-2 medium. Repertoires were generated with immunoSEQ multiplex PCR, while TCRdb's copy carries only in-frame clones and drops some. The data contain tens of thousands of clones, roughly 76% of them singletons. As to this clone: As yet, its antigen is unknown.

The chain links TRBV7-9 to TRBJ1-1; D unclear. This specimen consisted of CD4+ T cells from PBMCs cultured with SARS-CoV-2 spike peptides, obtained before COVID-19 vaccination. The TCR sequence derives from a human donor who received a COVID-19 vaccine. CDR3 bases: TGTGCCAGCAGCTTAGGTCTGCATTCAGGCACTGAAGCTTTCTTT. Translating it yields CASSLGLHSGTEAFF.